Below are 13 T cell receptor beta chains sequenced from a single sample in a study of blood T cell repertoires in COVID-19. Method: immunoSEQ multiplex PCR; TCRdb's copy keeps in-frame clones and lacks some. Among around 200,000 clones listed, around 78% were seen once. The material sequenced was peripheral blood. These receptors were obtained from a woman older than 75 with active or convalescent COVID-19.

At least ten counts were recorded for this clone. The rearrangement links TRBV28 to TRBJ1-5; no definite D call. This CDR3 spans 12 amino acids. Germline CDR1 MDHEN, CDR2 SYDVKM. V gave up 4 bases and J gave up 9 bases, with 10 bases separating them. CDR3 sequence: CASSSIRGPQHF. CDR3 coding DNA: TGTGCCAGCAGTTCTATCCGGGGGCCCCAGCATTTT.

The rearrangement links TRBV10-3 to TRBJ2-7, with a possible D match to TRBD1 (6 bases). Trimming removed 3 bases from V and 2 bases from J, with 11 bases in between. Germline V CDR1 and CDR2: ENHRY, SYGVKD. This CDR3 is 14 amino acids long. For the CDR3, the DNA is TGTGCCATCAGTGACGCGACAGGCCCCTACGAGCAGTACTTC. Translating it yields CAISDATGPYEQYF.

This clone was seen more than once but under ten times. V and J are TRBV27 and TRBJ2-4, with D possibly TRBD2 on 5 matching bases. The CDR3 covers 16 residues. Germline assignment: CDR1 MNHEY and CDR2 SMNVEV (reference sequence). The V end was cut by 5 bases, the J end by 0 bases, with 14 bases between. DNA of the CDR3: TGTGCCAGCAGTAAACGGACTCTCCTAGCCAAAAACATTCAGTACTTC. Residues: CASSKRTLLAKNIQYF.

The chain recombines TRBV3-1 (or the pseudogene TRBV3-2) with TRBJ1-1; unclear D gene. Trimming removed 1 base from V and 11 bases from J, with 11 bases in between. This CDR3 region has 12 residues. Germline V gives CDR1 LGHDT, CDR2 YNNKEL (reference sequence). DNA of the CDR3: TGTGCCAGCAGCCAAGGGGCGAGCCGGGCTTTCTTT. Protein product: CASSQGASRAFF.

The CDR3 DNA reads TGTGCCAGCAGCTTTACCTTCGACAGGAGGTGGGATCAGCCCCAGCATTTT. Protein sequence: CASSFTFDRRWDQPQHF. This chain uses TRBV6-2 or TRBV6-3 with TRBJ1-5; D possibly corresponds to TRBD1 (6 bases). This CDR3 has 17 residues. From germline, CDR1 is MNHEY and CDR2 SVGEGT. The V and J ends lost 6 bases and 5 bases respectively, with 23 bases between them.

The chain couples TRBV7-9 to TRBJ2-1, with 15 positions matching TRBD2. Germline CDR1 and CDR2: SEHNR and FQNEAQ (reference sequence). The CDR3 extends over 19 amino acids. J was trimmed by 6 bases and V by 4 bases; bases with no gene match: 13. CDR3 in amino acids: CASSSTLPGLAGGLNEQFF. The CDR3 DNA follows: TGTGCCAGCAGCTCTACTCTCCCAGGACTAGCGGGGGGGCTCAATGAGCAGTTCTTC.

The J gene is TRBJ2-3, the V gene TRBV4-2; 16 positions agree with TRBD2. CDR1 and CDR2 (germline): LGHNA, YNFKEQ. The CDR3 totals 20 residues. The trim removed 5 bases at V and 3 bases at J, leaving 14 bases unmatched. CDR3 sequence (DNA): TGTGCCAGCAGCGCAGTTTTGGGGACTAGCGGGGGGGCCGTAACAGATACGCAGTATTTT. It yields the protein CASSAVLGTSGGAVTDTQYF.

The CDR3 DNA sequence: TGTGCCAGCAGCACCCTCGGGACAGAGTCTAATGAAAAACTGTTTTTT. Translated: CASSTLGTESNEKLFF. J is TRBJ1-4 and V is TRBV9; 7 bases are shared with TRBD1. Looked up from germline, CDR1 is SGDLS and CDR2 is YYNGEE. The junction had 9 bases not matched to a gene; V was cut back by 4 bases and J by 3 bases. CDR3 length: 16 amino acids.

The chain employs TRBV28 and TRBJ1-3, with D perhaps TRBD1 (6 bases). This CDR3 contains 15 residues. The germline V and J ends were trimmed by 1 base and 8 bases, with 15 bases remaining between them. In germline, CDR1 is MDHEN, CDR2 SYDVKM. CDR3 sequence (DNA): TGTGCCAGCAGTTTATCGGGACAAGGGAGAGACACCATATATTTT. Amino acid sequence: CASSLSGQGRDTIYF. The variable domain in full, completed from reference TRBV28 and TRBJ1-3, reads DVKVTQSSRYLVKRTGEKVFLECVQDMDHENMFWYRQDPGLGLRLIYFSYDVKMKEKGDIPEGYSVSREKKERFSLILESASTNQTSMYLCASSLSGQGRDTIYFGEGSWLTVV.

The chain links TRBV6-1 to TRBJ2-1; D is uncertain. The germline gives CDR1 MNHNS, CDR2 SASEGT. V lost 4 bases and J lost 3, with 16 bases in between. The CDR3 spans 16 residues. The CDR3 sequence: CASSGLRALNYNEQFF. Written as DNA, the CDR3 is TGTGCCAGCAGTGGCCTCAGAGCGCTTAACTACAATGAGCAGTTCTTC.

This sequence joins TRBV3-1 (or the pseudogene TRBV3-2) and TRBJ2-2, with D possibly matching TRBD2 (5 bases). The CDR3 covers 14 residues. Germline V gives CDR1 LGHDT, CDR2 YNNKEL (reference sequence). Trimming stripped 5 bases from V and 4 bases from J, with 11 bases between. CDR3 nucleotides: TGTGCCAGCAGCAAGGGTCGGGGCACCGGGGAGCTGTTTTTT. Encoded protein: CASSKGRGTGELFF.

This clone has just one count. The genes are TRBV5-4 and TRBJ2-2; tentative D call: TRBD2 (5 bases). The length of the CDR3 is 16 residues. In germline, CDR1 is SGHNT, CDR2 YYREEE (reference sequence). V was trimmed by 3 bases and J by 0 bases, leaving 12 bases between them. The CDR3 nucleotides read TGTGCCAGCAGCTCAATCTCGAGGGCGAACACCGGGGAGCTGTTTTTT. Amino acids: CASSSISRANTGELFF.

This clone was observed once. The J gene is TRBJ2-7, the V gene TRBV19, with 8 nucleotides matching TRBD1. Germline CDR1 reads LNHDA; CDR2 reads SQIVND (reference sequence). J gave up 0 bases and V 0 bases, and 4 bases lay outside the gene matches. The CDR3 extends over 16 amino acids. The CDR3 loop is CASSIDIGTGSYEQYF. CDR3 sequence (DNA): TGTGCCAGTAGTATAGATATCGGGACAGGCTCCTACGAGCAGTACTTC.